A single sample gave rise to the 27 T cell receptor beta chains below, sequenced in a study of chemoradiotherapy in HPV16-positive cancers. Assay used: immunoSEQ multiplex PCR; TCRdb lists only in-frame clones, some missing. The table records 29,000 or so clones, 85% to 95% of them present only once. Sequencing used blood, obtained from a patient who underwent chemoradiotherapy. These receptors were taken from a human donor with HPV-associated anogenital cancer.

The chain joins TRBV2 to TRBJ1-4; perhaps TRBD1 as D (6 bases). Per germline, CDR1 SNHLY and CDR2 FYNNEI. This CDR3 comprises 16 residues. V gave up 6 bases and J gave up 8 bases, with 22 bases separating them. CDR3 sequence reads: CASRGTTTGVQEKLFF. The CDR3 bases are TGTGCCAGCAGGGGGACTACGACAGGCGTACAGGAAAAACTGTTTTTT.

The chain carries TRBV4-1 and TRBJ2-1; 8 nucleotides line up with TRBD1. V trimming: 0 bases; J trimming: 6 bases; junction bases outside the gene matches: 4. The CDR3 consists of 15 residues. CDR1 is MGHRA, CDR2 YSYEKL, per germline. The CDR3 spells CASSQDTTGGNEQFF. Written as DNA, the CDR3 is TGCGCCAGCAGCCAAGATACAACAGGGGGCAATGAGCAGTTCTTC.

The CDR3 here is CATSSPGDISNQPQHF. The CDR3 region has the DNA TGTGCCACCAGCAGCCCAGGGGATATTAGCAATCAGCCCCAGCATTTT. The chain uses TRBV15 and TRBJ1-5; tentatively, D is TRBD1 (6 bases). V was shortened by 3 bases and J by 0 bases, with 12 bases between the two germline ends. The germline V gene has CDR1 LNHNV and CDR2 YYDKDF (reference sequence). The CDR3 covers 16 residues.

This clone was counted once. The rearrangement uses TRBV9 and TRBJ1-6; no firm D call. In germline, CDR1 is SGDLS, CDR2 YYNGEE. Trimming pared 0 bases from V and 1 base from J, leaving 11 bases between. The CDR3 loop spans 17 amino acids. CDR3 amino acids: CASSVGWAESYNSPLHF. CDR3 coding DNA: TGTGCCAGCAGCGTAGGCTGGGCGGAATCCTATAATTCACCCCTCCACTTT.

The J gene is TRBJ1-1, the V gene TRBV5-1; D gene unclear. V was cut by 3 bases and J by 0 bases, with 12 bases left in between. The germline CDR1 and CDR2 sequences are SGHRS and YFSETQ. The CDR3 has 15 residues. CDR3 bases: TGCGCCAGCAGCTGGGCGGGCGGGATGAACACTGAAGCTTTCTTT. Encoded protein: CASSWAGGMNTEAFF.

This clone was observed a handful of times. The chain recombines TRBV7-6 with TRBJ2-1; possibly TRBD1 or TRBD2 for D (7 bases each). The V gene's germline CDR1 is SGHVS and CDR2 FNYEAQ. V was pared by 5 bases and J by 6 bases, with 14 bases between. The CDR3 is 14 residues long. CDR3 nucleotides: TGTGCCAGCAGCCAGGGGGGGACCAGCAATGAGCAGTTCTTC. Translation gives CASSQGGTSNEQFF. The complete variable domain, with remaining parts taken from reference TRBV7-6 and TRBJ2-1, reads GAGVSQSPRYKVTKRGQDVALRCDPISGHVSLYWYRQALGQGPEFLTYFNYEAQQDKSGLPNDRFSAERPEGSISTLTIQRTEQRDSAMYRCASSQGGTSNEQFFGPGTRLTVL.

The chain has TRBV6-7 and TRBJ1-1, with D possibly TRBD1 on 6 matching bases. TRBV6-7 is identified as an open reading frame with a role that is uncertain. The CDR3 contains 17 residues. Trimming took 6 bases from V and 2 from J, leaving 22 bases between them. The CDR3 nucleotides are TGTGCCAGCAGACGATCGTTTTGGGGGGGCGACAACACTGAAGCTTTCTTT. Translation gives CASRRSFWGGDNTEAFF.

In the case of this clone: One end of the junction varies from germline; a read error may be responsible. The genes are TRBV5-4 and TRBJ1-6; 7 bases are a match to TRBD1. The CDR3 spans 14 residues. The germline V gene has CDR1 SGHNT and CDR2 YYREEE (reference sequence). The CDR3 sequence: CVSSWDSNNSPLHF. As DNA, the CDR3 is TGTGTCAGCAGCTGGGACAGCAATAATTCACCCCTCCACTTT.

V and J are TRBV5-1 and TRBJ2-3; D is unresolved. The germline V gene has CDR1 SGHRS and CDR2 YFSETQ. The CDR3 consists of 15 residues. V was pared by 0 bases and J by 0 bases, with 8 bases between. DNA for the CDR3: TGCGCCAGCAGCTTGGTCTTCCCTAGCACAGATACGCAGTATTTT. Translating gives CASSLVFPSTDTQYF.

Here the CDR3 reads CASSQDRAGPPGTDTQYF. The CDR3, as DNA: TGCGCCAGCAGCCAAGATCGAGCCGGCCCGCCGGGCACAGATACGCAGTATTTT. The chain combines TRBV4-3 with TRBJ2-3; no clear D gene. The germline V gene has CDR1 LGHNA and CDR2 YSLEER. CDR3 size: 18 residues. V lost 0 bases to trimming and J lost 1 base, with 17 bases between them.

V usage is TRBV19 and J usage is TRBJ2-7; 8 bases agree with TRBD1. Germline V gives CDR1 LNHDA, CDR2 SQIVND (reference sequence). Losses at the gene ends were 1 base for V and 5 bases for J; bases not matched to a gene: 7. The length of the CDR3 is 15 residues. The DNA for the CDR3 is TGTGCCAGTAGTATAGGAGGACAGGGCTCTCACGAGCAGTACTTC. It specifies CASSIGGQGSHEQYF.

This clone was recorded only once. One junction end does not reproduce the germline sequence, and a read error may be involved. V and J are TRBV2 and TRBJ2-7, with TRBD2 matching 7 bases. CDR3 length: 15 amino acids. Germline assignment: CDR1 SNHLY and CDR2 FYNNEI. For the CDR3, the DNA is TGTGCCAGCAGTGAAAGATCTAGCGGCCTCACACCCCCAAACTTC. Translating gives CASSERSSGLTPPNF.

This clone showed up just once. The rearrangement uses TRBV7-9 and TRBJ2-5; 8 nucleotides match TRBD1. Germline loops: CDR1 SEHNR, CDR2 FQNEAQ (reference sequence). V gave up 4 bases and J gave up 10 bases; unmatched junction bases: 5. This CDR3 spans 12 amino acids. The CDR3 DNA is TGTGCCAGCAGCTACACAGGGGGTGGCCAGTACTTC. Amino acid sequence: CASSYTGGGQYF.

V is TRBV2 and J is TRBJ2-2; D unclear. Germline V gene data show CDR1 as SNHLY and CDR2 as FYNNEI. V was trimmed by 6 bases and J by 7 bases, leaving 15 bases between them. The CDR3 contains 14 residues. The CDR3 DNA reads TGTGCCAGCAGCACTCTAGGAGTTCGCGGGGAGCTGTTTTTT. Translating it yields CASSTLGVRGELFF.

The chain recombines TRBV7-9 with TRBJ2-2, with 9 positions matching TRBD1. With V trimmed by 4 bases and J by 10 bases, 10 bases remained unmatched. This CDR3 contains 15 residues. Germline lookup yields CDR1 SEHNR and CDR2 FQNEAQ (reference sequence). The CDR3 spells CASSSLGQGIEELFF. CDR3 in DNA: TGTGCCAGCAGCTCGCTCGGACAGGGGATCGAGGAGCTGTTTTTT.

This chain joins TRBV7-2 and TRBJ1-4, with TRBD1 as a possible D gene (5 bases). The V end was cut by 1 base, the J end by 7 bases, with 16 bases between. Germline CDR1 and CDR2: SGHTA and FQGNSA. This CDR3 has 16 amino acids. CDR3 sequence: CASSLVLGTASEKLFF. The CDR3 coding sequence is TGTGCCAGCAGCTTAGTTCTGGGGACGGCAAGTGAAAAACTGTTTTTT.

J is TRBJ2-7 and V is TRBV9; no clear D. Deletions cut 0 bases from V and 3 bases from J, with 7 bases between. The germline gives CDR1 SGDLS, CDR2 YYNGEE. This CDR3 is built from 13 residues. The DNA for the CDR3 is TGTGCCAGCAGCGTAGACGGATACTACGAGCAGTACTTC. Translated: CASSVDGYYEQYF. The complete variable domain, with remaining parts taken from reference TRBV9 and TRBJ2-7, reads DSGVTQTPKHLITATGQRVTLRCSPRSGDLSVYWYQQSLDQGLQFLIQYYNGEERAKGNILERFSAQQFPDLHSELNLSSLELGDSALYFCASSVDGYYEQYFGPGTRLTVT.

The chain combines TRBV6-1 with TRBJ2-7, with a tentative D call TRBD2 (6 bases). Trimming pared 8 bases from V and 6 bases from J, leaving 14 bases between. CDR1 is MNHNS, CDR2 SASEGT, per germline. This CDR3 region has 12 residues. The CDR3 nucleotides are TGTGCCAGCGGCAGTAGCGGCGGCGAGCAGTACTTC. This gives the protein CASGSSGGEQYF.

The V and J genes are TRBV2 and TRBJ1-1, with D perhaps matching TRBD1 (6 bases). V lost 7 bases, J lost 4 bases, and 7 bases lay in between. CDR1 and CDR2 from the germline V gene are SNHLY and FYNNEI. This CDR3 is built from 11 residues. DNA of the CDR3: TGTGCCAGCAAGGGGGGCACTGAAGCTTTCTTT. Translated, it gives CASKGGTEAFF.

The chain is built from TRBV29-1 and TRBJ2-7; TRBD2 matches 8 bases. The V and J ends lost 1 base and 10 bases, in that order; junction bases with no gene match: 24. The length of the CDR3 is 18 residues. Germline V gene lookup returns CDR1 SQVTM and CDR2 ANQGSEA. The CDR3: CSVEGRRPSGLGRPEQYF. The CDR3 nucleotides are TGCAGCGTTGAAGGGCGGCGACCCTCGGGACTAGGGCGACCTGAACAGTACTTC.

The rearrangement uses TRBV28 and TRBJ2-3; TRBD1 agrees at 9 bases. The CDR3 has 16 amino acids. V shed 8 bases, J shed 3 bases, and the junction held 12 bases outside the gene matches. Germline V CDR1 and CDR2: MDHEN, SYDVKM. The CDR3 is CASGLPGQGRTDTQYF. In DNA form, the CDR3 reads TGTGCCAGCGGATTACCGGGACAGGGACGGACAGATACGCAGTATTTT.

V usage is TRBV7-8 and J usage is TRBJ1-1; D is perhaps TRBD1 (6 bases). This CDR3 comprises 14 residues. V gave up 5 bases and J gave up 1 base, with 11 bases separating them. Germline CDR1 reads SGHVS; CDR2 reads FQNEAQ. The CDR3 DNA reads as TGTGCCAGCAGCCACAGGGCAGAGAACACTGAAGCTTTCTTT. Its protein is CASSHRAENTEAFF.

The rearrangement uses TRBV7-6 and TRBJ2-5; either TRBD1 or TRBD2 may fit D (5 bases each). Germline loops: CDR1 SGHVS, CDR2 FNYEAQ. CDR3 length: 15 amino acids. Between the trimmed V and J ends, which lost 1 base and 5 bases, there was a span of 14 bases. The CDR3 DNA reads as TGTGCCAGCAGCTTAGAAGTGGGCTGGGGGGAGACCCAGTACTTC. Translated, it gives CASSLEVGWGETQYF.

The J gene is TRBJ2-1, the V gene TRBV7-9, with 11 bases aligning to TRBD2. The CDR3 totals 18 residues. Trimming cost V 4 bases and J 8 bases; bases outside gene matches: 16. Germline V gene sequence: CDR1 SEHNR, CDR2 FQNEAQ (reference sequence). CDR3 sequence (DNA): TGTGCCAGCAGCTCGACTAGCGGGACAAAGGGGGGTTGGGATGAGCAGTTCTTC. Residues: CASSSTSGTKGGWDEQFF.

This clone is a singleton in its sample. The J gene is TRBJ2-2, the V gene TRBV28; D unclear. CDR1 and CDR2 from the germline V gene are MDHEN and SYDVKM. V lost 7 bases and J 0 bases, leaving 6 bases between the germline ends. The CDR3 is made up of 13 amino acids. The CDR3 loop reads CASTQANTGELFF. For the CDR3, the DNA is TGTGCCAGCACCCAAGCGAACACCGGGGAGCTGTTTTTT.

The rearrangement joins TRBV7-6 to TRBJ2-5; TRBD2 matches 11 bases. Germline V gives CDR1 SGHVS, CDR2 FNYEAQ. The CDR3 contains 16 residues. Losses at the gene ends were 5 bases for V and 1 base for J; bases not matched to a gene: 6. CDR3 sequence (DNA): TGTGCCAGCAGCCCCGGGACTAGCGGTATCCAAGAGACCCAGTACTTC. Translation gives CASSPGTSGIQETQYF.

A few counts support this clone. This chain connects TRBV6-5 to TRBJ1-1; the D is unclear. The CDR3 runs 12 residues. Germline V gene sequence: CDR1 MNHEY, CDR2 SVGAGI. V dropped 0 bases and J dropped 8 bases, with 7 bases sitting between them. CDR3 sequence (DNA): TGTGCCAGCAGTTACTCGCCGGGGGAAGCTTTCTTT. Protein sequence: CASSYSPGEAFF.